Detailed here is one T cell receptor (beta chain). TCRdb's table, derived via immunoSEQ multiplex PCR, lists solely in-frame clones and lacks some. The repertoire has approximately 52,000 clones, 80% to 90% of them found once; the top ten carry 9.9%. These data come from a study of OX40 agonist ivuxolimab in advanced cancers. The origin of this receptor is an adult with an advanced solid tumor such as melanoma, head and neck, liver or kidney cancer. The sequencing here drew on CD4+ or CD8+ T cells sorted from blood, taken in a trial of the OX40 agonist ivuxolimab.

The CDR3 nucleotides are TGTGCCAGCAGTTTAATCGAATCTGGGGCCAACGTCCTGACTTTC. This translates into CASSLIESGANVLTF. The chain has TRBV28 and TRBJ2-6; no reliable D call. This CDR3 has 15 amino acids. Germline V lookup: CDR1 MDHEN, CDR2 SYDVKM. V lost 2 bases and J lost 1, with 6 bases in between.